Listed below are T cell receptor beta chains from one sample, sequenced in a study of blood T cells in healthy people across ages. TCRdb ran MiXCR on the 5' RACE reads and lists one entry per CDR3 protein. Of 1.5 million to 2 million distinct CDR3 sequences detected, around 40% appear once; the ten largest clones hold more than 20%. The sequencing sample was made of blood. The receptors originated from a human donor in good health. The CDR3 runs from the conserved cysteine through the conserved F or W. A D gene is named only where the DNA matches it firmly. Clone size is not always given. Where it is, it says once, few, many or a class for expanded clones.

J gene,V gene,D gene,clone size,CDR3 protein,CDR3 DNA
TRBJ2-1,TRBV15,.,few,CATSRDRSGYEQFF,TGTGCCACCAGCAGAGATAGGAGCGGGTACGAGCAGTTCTTC
TRBJ2-2,TRBV5-6,.,.,CASSPIPTGELFF,TGTGCCAGCAGCCCCATACCCACCGGGGAGCTGTTTTTT
TRBJ1-5,TRBV6-6,TRBD1,.,CASSQPGQSRPNQPQHF,TGTGCCAGCAGTCAGCCGGGACAGAGCCGACCCAATCAGCCCCAGCATTTT
TRBJ2-6,TRBV4-2,.,.,CASSKMSSGANVLTF,TGTGCCAGTAGTAAAATGAGCTCTGGGGCCAACGTCCTGACTTTC
TRBJ2-1,TRBV11-1,.,.,CASSLTSGPRKEQFF,TGTGCCAGCAGCCTTACGAGCGGCCCTAGGAAGGAGCAGTTCTTC
TRBJ2-1,TRBV7-9,.,.,CASSSRGRGWEENNEQFF,TGTGCCAGCAGCTCCAGGGGTAGGGGGTGGGAAGAAAACAATGAGCAGTTCTTC
TRBJ2-5,TRBV9,.,.,CASSSRTTTGETQYF,TGTGCCAGCAGCTCTCGGACCACAACCGGGGAGACCCAGTACTTC
TRBJ2-1,TRBV27,TRBD2,.,CASSPQLAGDEQFF,TGTGCCAGCAGTCCCCAACTAGCGGGCGATGAGCAGTTCTTC
TRBJ1-5,TRBV28,.,few,CASSLSVFHSNQPQHF,TGTGCCAGCAGTTTGTCAGTCTTCCATAGCAATCAGCCCCAGCATTTT
TRBJ1-5,TRBV12-3/TRBV12-4,.,.,CASSPRVPGVAQHF,TGTGCCAGCAGTCCCCGGGTCCCGGGAGTGGCCCAGCATTTT
TRBJ2-1,TRBV4-3,TRBD1,.,CASSQPSGQGTYNEQFF,TGCGCCAGCAGCCAACCCTCGGGACAGGGGACATACAATGAGCAGTTCTTC
TRBJ2-1,TRBV6-1,.,few,CASDIIQGGNEQFF,TGTGCCAGCGATATAATACAGGGTGGGAATGAGCAGTTCTTC
TRBJ2-5,TRBV5-1,TRBD1,.,CASSPVQGQVQETQYF,TGCGCCAGCAGCCCCGTTCAGGGACAGGTCCAAGAGACCCAGTACTTC
TRBJ2-5,TRBV2,.,.,CASGQFTGFDETQYF,TGTGCCAGCGGCCAGTTTACGGGGTTCGACGAGACCCAGTACTTC
TRBJ2-7,TRBV6-2/TRBV6-3,TRBD2,.,CASVSPVAGVPYEQYF,TGTGCCAGCGTCTCCCCGGTAGCGGGGGTACCCTACGAGCAGTACTTC
TRBJ2-1,TRBV10-3,.,.,CAISGGDEQFF,TGTGCCATCAGTGGGGGGGATGAGCAGTTCTTC
TRBJ2-1,TRBV6-2/TRBV6-3,TRBD2,.,CASSYRGGRADNEQFF,TGTGCCAGCAGTTACCGGGGGGGACGTGCAGACAATGAGCAGTTCTTC